Presented here are 27 T cell receptor beta chains from one specimen sequenced in a study of blood T cells in healthy people across ages. Primers used in a second PCR of roughly 7 to 11 cycles were a sample-barcoded 5' primer and a J-beta primer mix. TCRdb reanalysed the 5' RACE reads using MiXCR and keeps one entry per CDR3 protein. The repertoire holds approximately 600,000 distinct CDR3 sequences, approximately 59% seen once, with 30% to 45% in the top ten. Sequenced material: blood. All receptors come from a man in his 60s in good health.

V gene TRBV29-1 combines with J gene TRBJ2-7; TRBD1 agrees at 8 bases. V lost 1 base, J lost 0 bases, and 2 bases stayed unmatched. CDR3 length: 14 residues. The V gene's germline CDR1 is SQVTM and CDR2 ANQGSEA. The CDR3 protein is CSVEVGTGSYEQYF. Written as DNA, the CDR3 is TGCAGCGTTGAAGTTGGGACAGGCTCCTACGAGCAGTACTTC.

CDR3 sequence reads: CASSARGDSGANVLTF. The CDR3 DNA sequence: TGTGCCAGCAGTGCCCGCGGGGACTCTGGGGCCAACGTCCTGACTTTC. This chain connects TRBV2 to TRBJ2-6, with D possibly being TRBD2 (6 bases). The CDR3 is 16 amino acids. V lost 4 bases, J lost 0 bases, and 10 bases lay in between. The germline V gene has CDR1 SNHLY and CDR2 FYNNEI.

This CDR3 reads CASSPFASGGAGETQYF. In nucleotides, the CDR3 is TGTGCCAGCAGCCCCTTTGCTAGCGGGGGGGCCGGAGAGACCCAGTACTTC. V usage is TRBV7-8 and J usage is TRBJ2-4, with 12 bases lining up with TRBD2. The closer fit of TRBJ2-5 to the DNA end suggests the J call may be wrong. CDR1 is SGHVS and CDR2 is FQNEAQ in the germline V gene. There are 17 residues in the CDR3.

The chain carries TRBV18 and TRBJ1-2; 7 bases are shared with TRBD1. The CDR3 totals 13 residues. In germline, CDR1 is KGHSH, CDR2 LQKENI. The V segment lost 4 bases and the J segment 5 bases; nucleotides outside the gene matches: 4. This CDR3 reads CASSRDSPYGYTF. CDR3 bases: TGTGCCAGCTCACGGGACAGCCCTTATGGCTACACCTTC.

The J gene is TRBJ1-1, the V gene TRBV3-1; D unclear. V was clipped by 3 bases and J by 4 bases, with 6 bases between them. Germline CDR1 is LGHDT and CDR2 is YNNKEL (reference sequence). The CDR3 is made up of 12 amino acids. The CDR3 sequence is CASSQVSTEAFF. CDR3 nucleotide sequence: TGTGCCAGCAGCCAGGTCAGCACTGAAGCTTTCTTT.

For this clonotype: Mismatch with germline at one junction end may stem from a read error. The chain couples TRBV5-1 to TRBJ2-5; TRBD2 aligns across 9 bases. CDR1 SGHRS and CDR2 YFSETQ come from the germline V gene. The CDR3 is 15 residues long. The CDR3 DNA reads TGCGCCAGCAGCAGTAGCGGGGGCTTTCAAGAGACCCGGTACTTC. The encoded protein is CASSSSGGFQETRYF.

This sequence joins TRBV9 and TRBJ2-5; tentative D call: TRBD1 (6 bases). The CDR3 extends over 14 amino acids. The V end was cut by 2 bases, the J end by 5 bases, with 13 bases between. Germline V gene data show CDR1 as SGDLS and CDR2 as YYNGEE. CDR3 residues: CASSVTGNKETQYF. The CDR3 nucleotides read TGTGCCAGCAGCGTCACAGGGAATAAGGAGACCCAGTACTTC. Complete variable domain (other parts from reference TRBV9 and TRBJ2-5): DSGVTQTPKHLITATGQRVTLRCSPRSGDLSVYWYQQSLDQGLQFLIQYYNGEERAKGNILERFSAQQFPDLHSELNLSSLELGDSALYFCASSVTGNKETQYFGPGTRLLVL.

The chain has TRBV12-3 or TRBV12-4 and TRBJ1-1, with TRBD1 matching over 7 bases. The CDR3 loop spans 12 amino acids. Trimming cost V 2 bases and J 7 bases; bases outside gene matches: 1. The CDR3 loop reads CASSLQGGEAFF. CDR3 bases: TGTGCCAGCAGTTTACAGGGGGGTGAAGCTTTCTTT.

This clonotype was counted many times. The V call is TRBV4-1, the J call TRBJ2-7, with TRBD1 matching 7 bases. With 0 bases clipped from V and 2 bases from J, the junction kept 4 bases outside the gene matches. There are 15 residues in the CDR3. Germline V lookup: CDR1 MGHRA, CDR2 YSYEKL. CDR3 coding DNA: TGCGCCAGCAGCCAAGATAGAGACAGGGCCTACGAGCAGTACTTC. It encodes CASSQDRDRAYEQYF.

This clonotype was seen a single time. At one boundary the junction diverges from the germline segment, which might be a read error. The rearrangement uses TRBV27 and TRBJ2-7; D perhaps matches TRBD2 (6 bases). Germline V gives CDR1 MNHEY, CDR2 SMNVEV (reference sequence). The CDR3 extends over 14 amino acids. The CDR3 spells CASGGGALSYERYF. The CDR3 coding sequence is TGTGCCAGCGGAGGAGGGGCTCTCTCCTACGAGCGGTACTTC.

V usage is TRBV4-1 and J usage is TRBJ1-1; 9 nucleotides align to TRBD1. The CDR3 length is 17 residues. CDR1 and CDR2 (germline): MGHRA, YSYEKL. The V segment lost 1 base and the J segment 4 bases; nucleotides outside the gene matches: 10. CDR3 in amino acids: CASSQVEPDRGFTEAFF. DNA for the CDR3: TGCGCCAGCAGCCAAGTAGAACCCGACAGGGGGTTCACTGAAGCTTTCTTT.

The V call is TRBV6-1, the J call TRBJ1-2; a possible D gene is TRBD1 (5 bases). There are 13 residues in the CDR3. Germline values: CDR1 MNHNS, CDR2 SASEGT. V was pared by 6 bases and J by 0 bases, with 8 bases between. This CDR3 reads CASSRASNYGYTF. The CDR3 DNA follows: TGTGCCAGCAGCAGGGCATCTAACTATGGCTACACCTTC.

This clonotype appeared a few times. J is TRBJ2-2 and V is TRBV12-3 or TRBV12-4, with TRBD1 as a possible D gene (6 bases). This CDR3 is 15 amino acids long. V lost 5 bases, J lost 2 bases, and 12 bases lay in between. CDR3 amino acids: CASSLLRGNTGELFF. The CDR3, as DNA: TGTGCCAGCAGTCTCCTCAGGGGTAACACCGGGGAGCTGTTTTTT.

This chain joins TRBV7-8 and TRBJ2-2; D is possibly TRBD1 (6 bases). Germline CDR1 and CDR2: SGHVS and FQNEAQ. V was pared by 5 bases and J by 7 bases, with 11 bases between. CDR3 length: 13 amino acids. The CDR3, as DNA: TGTGCCAGCAGCGCCATAGGGGGCGGGGAGCTGTTTTTT. This codes for CASSAIGGGELFF.

The chain couples TRBV6-5 to TRBJ1-6; D is possibly TRBD1 (5 bases). Trimming left V 1 base short and J 5 bases short, with 9 bases between. Germline-derived CDR1 and CDR2 are MNHEY and SVGAGI. The CDR3 covers 15 residues. The CDR3 sequence is CASSYWTSNNSPLHF. CDR3 nucleotide sequence: TGTGCCAGCAGTTACTGGACATCGAATAATTCACCCCTCCACTTT.

The chain is built from TRBV9 and TRBJ2-7, with TRBD2 matching 7 bases. The J call may be wrong; the DNA end is better matched by TRBJ2-5. This CDR3 has 16 residues. In germline, CDR1 is SGDLS, CDR2 YYNGEE. CDR3 nucleotides: TGTGCCAGCAGCTCAATGCCCACTAGCGACTGGGAGACCCAGTACTTC. Encoded protein: CASSSMPTSDWETQYF.

This chain uses TRBV5-1 with TRBJ2-3; tentative D call: TRBD2 (5 bases). V was clipped by 3 bases and J by 4 bases, with 12 bases between them. The germline CDR1 and CDR2 sequences are SGHRS and YFSETQ. This CDR3 has 14 residues. The CDR3 protein is CASSYRGSADTQYF. The DNA of the CDR3 is TGCGCCAGCAGCTACCGGGGAAGTGCAGATACGCAGTATTTT.

This clonotype has just a few counts. The rearrangement uses TRBV12-3 or TRBV12-4 and TRBJ1-2, with D hard to call. V was shortened by 5 bases and J by 0 bases, with 4 bases between the two germline ends. This CDR3 is 12 amino acids long. As DNA, the CDR3 is TGTGCCAGCAGTCAGACTAACTATGGCTACACCTTC. Protein: CASSQTNYGYTF.

A note on this clonotype: The junction departs from the called germline gene at one end, perhaps through a read error. CDR3 in amino acids: CSAREVYPYTEQFF. The CDR3 DNA sequence: TGCAGTGCCAGGGAGGTCTACCCTTACACTGAGCAGTTCTTC. This chain connects TRBV20-1 to TRBJ2-1; perhaps TRBD2 as D (6 bases). CDR1 DFQATT and CDR2 SNEGSKA come from the germline V gene (reference sequence). The CDR3 loop spans 14 amino acids.

The V gene is TRBV3-1, the J gene TRBJ2-4; tentatively, D is TRBD2 (6 bases). V was shortened by 1 base and J by 1 base, with 17 bases between the two germline ends. Germline V gene data show CDR1 as LGHDT and CDR2 as YNNKEL (reference sequence). The CDR3 loop spans 18 amino acids. CDR3 residues: CASSQAPLASMAKNIQYF. Here the CDR3 DNA reads TGTGCCAGCAGCCAAGCCCCACTAGCTTCCATGGCCAAAAACATTCAGTACTTC.

This chain's CDR3 is CSASSGTQKKPQHF. CDR3 nucleotide sequence: TGCAGTGCTAGCTCCGGGACACAGAAGAAGCCCCAGCATTTT. The chain joins TRBV20-1 to TRBJ1-5; D possibly corresponds to TRBD1 (6 bases). Trimming removed 3 bases from V and 8 bases from J, with 17 bases in between. This CDR3 has 14 amino acids. The germline gives CDR1 DFQATT, CDR2 SNEGSKA (reference sequence).

This chain uses TRBV7-9 with TRBJ1-2; D is possibly TRBD1 (5 bases). Germline loops: CDR1 SEHNR, CDR2 FQNEAQ (reference sequence). The CDR3 length is 14 residues. V dropped 5 bases and J dropped 4 bases, with 14 bases sitting between them. CDR3 amino acids: CASSQDSGGYGYTF. CDR3 nucleotides: TGTGCCAGCAGCCAAGATTCGGGGGGCTATGGCTACACCTTC.

J is TRBJ2-7 and V is TRBV29-1, with D perhaps TRBD1 or TRBD2 (5 bases each). The CDR3 covers 13 residues. Germline CDR1 SQVTM, CDR2 ANQGSEA. V was pared by 6 bases and J by 7 bases, with 19 bases between. Here the CDR3 reads CSVTGTDYNEQYF. As DNA, the CDR3 is TGCAGCGTAACCGGGACCGACTACAATGAGCAGTACTTC.

The CDR3: CASSPLGPEDTQYF. Written as DNA, the CDR3 is TGTGCCAGCAGTCCTCTGGGGCCTGAAGATACGCAGTATTTT. The chain employs TRBV7-2 and TRBJ2-3; perhaps TRBD1 as D (5 bases). CDR3 length: 14 residues. The germline V gene has CDR1 SGHTA and CDR2 FQGNSA. V lost 6 bases to trimming and J lost 5 bases, with 15 bases between them.

V and J are TRBV5-1 and TRBJ1-1; 7 bases fit TRBD1. The CDR3 extends over 15 amino acids. CDR1 is SGHRS, CDR2 YFSETQ, per germline. Trimming at V came to 4 bases and at J to 0 bases, leaving 6 bases not matched to a gene. In DNA, the CDR3 is TGCGCCAGCAGCCGACAGGGCCCCCTGAACACTGAAGCTTTCTTT. Translation: CASSRQGPLNTEAFF.

Concerning this clonotype itself: One end of the junction does not line up with germline, which may come from a read error. This rearrangement joins TRBV5-1 to TRBJ2-1; D is possibly TRBD2 (6 bases). This CDR3 is 13 amino acids long. Germline CDR1 reads SGHRS; CDR2 reads YFSETQ. The CDR3, as DNA: TGCGCCAGTAGCTTACCGGGACTGAATGAGCAGTTCTTC. Translation gives CASSLPGLNEQFF. The full variable domain, its missing parts supplied by reference TRBV5-1 and TRBJ2-1, is KAGVTQTPRYLIKTRGQQVTLSCSPISGHRSVSWYQQTPGQGLQFLFEYFSETQRNKGNFPGRFSGRQFSNSRSEMNVSTLELGDSALYLCASSLPGLNEQFFGPGTRLTVL.

This clonotype was counted only a few times. V gene TRBV28 combines with J gene TRBJ1-2, with 9 positions matching TRBD1. CDR1 MDHEN and CDR2 SYDVKM come from the germline V gene. The V and J ends lost 5 bases and 5 bases, in that order; junction bases with no gene match: 12. This CDR3 region has 16 residues. CDR3 sequence (DNA): TGTGCCAGCAGTCTCGGGACAGGGAAGCTCGAATATGGCTACACCTTC. Protein: CASSLGTGKLEYGYTF.